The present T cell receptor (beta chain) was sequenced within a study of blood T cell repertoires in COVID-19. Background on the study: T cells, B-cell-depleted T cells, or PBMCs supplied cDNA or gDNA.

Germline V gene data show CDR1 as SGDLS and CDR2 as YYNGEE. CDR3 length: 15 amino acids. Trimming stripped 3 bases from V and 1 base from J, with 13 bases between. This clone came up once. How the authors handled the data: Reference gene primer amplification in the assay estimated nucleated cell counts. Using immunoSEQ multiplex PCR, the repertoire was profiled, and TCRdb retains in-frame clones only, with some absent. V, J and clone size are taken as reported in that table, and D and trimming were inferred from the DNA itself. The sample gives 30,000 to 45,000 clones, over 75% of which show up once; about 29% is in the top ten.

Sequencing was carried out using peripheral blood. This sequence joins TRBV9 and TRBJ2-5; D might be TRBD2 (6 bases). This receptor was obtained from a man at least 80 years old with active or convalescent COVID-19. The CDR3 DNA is TGTGCCAGCAGCGGGGAGGTGAGCGGCCAAGAGACCCAGTACTTC. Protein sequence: CASSGEVSGQETQYF.